The 2 T cell receptor beta chains below all came from one sample that was sequenced in a study of PD-1 blockade in mismatch repair-deficient tumors. Profiled with immunoSEQ multiplex PCR; TCRdb holds only in-frame clones, not every one. The data hold some 50,000 clones, with more than 65% observed a single time. The sequencing used PBMCs, collected before pembrolizumab treatment. These receptors were taken from an adult with mismatch repair-deficient cancer.

The chain combines TRBV5-4 with TRBJ1-3; a weak D match, TRBD1 (5 bases). The V end was cut by 0 bases, the J end by 3 bases, with 10 bases between. Germline V CDR1 and CDR2: SGHNT, YYREEE (reference sequence). The CDR3 is 15 amino acids. CDR3 coding DNA: TGTGCCAGCAGCTTGGACTCCAGGGTTGGAAACACCATATATTTT. Amino acid sequence: CASSLDSRVGNTIYF.

The chain employs TRBV5-6 and TRBJ1-2, with 7 bases fitting TRBD1. The CDR3 loop spans 16 amino acids. V lost 0 bases and J lost 4; bases outside the gene matches: 9. From germline, CDR1 is SGHDT and CDR2 YYEEEE. CDR3 region: CASSLGEGASFYGYTF. As DNA, the CDR3 is TGTGCCAGCAGCTTGGGGGAGGGGGCGTCCTTCTATGGCTACACCTTC.